This T cell receptor (beta chain) was identified in a study of Tregs in tolerant kidney transplant recipients. Study at large: A roughly three-day belatacept mixed lymphocyte reaction, sometimes plus 5-day graft donor restimulation, preceded CD4+CD25+CD127- sorting.

CDR3 length equals 17 residues. CDR1 LNHDA and CDR2 SQIVND come from the germline V gene (reference sequence). The V gene end was trimmed by 5 bases and the J gene end by 1 base; junction bases not matched to a gene: 13. With regard to this clone: No antigen is known for it.

Produced via immunoSEQ multiplex PCR; TCRdb's table is partial and in-frame only. The table shows approximately 20,000 clones, with 65% occurring only once. This chain joins TRBV19 and TRBJ2-7; 8 bases map to TRBD1. The receptor comes from a human donor in good health. The sequenced material came from Tregs from blood cultured with allogeneic cells. The CDR3 spells CASSPRAGGPSSYEQYF. CDR3 bases: TGTGCCAGTAGTCCCCGGGCAGGGGGCCCCTCTTCCTACGAGCAGTACTTC.